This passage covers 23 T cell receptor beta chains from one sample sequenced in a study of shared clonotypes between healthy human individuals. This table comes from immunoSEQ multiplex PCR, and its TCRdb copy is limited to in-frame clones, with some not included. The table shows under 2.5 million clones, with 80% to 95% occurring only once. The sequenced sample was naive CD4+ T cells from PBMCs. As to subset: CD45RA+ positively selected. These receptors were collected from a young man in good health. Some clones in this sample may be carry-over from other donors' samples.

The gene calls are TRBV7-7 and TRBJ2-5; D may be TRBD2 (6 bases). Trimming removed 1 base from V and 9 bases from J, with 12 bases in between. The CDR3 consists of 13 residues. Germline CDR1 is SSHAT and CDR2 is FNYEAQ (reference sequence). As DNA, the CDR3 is TGTGCCAGCAGCTTAGGGGAGTCGGGGGCCCAGTACTTC. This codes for CASSLGESGAQYF.

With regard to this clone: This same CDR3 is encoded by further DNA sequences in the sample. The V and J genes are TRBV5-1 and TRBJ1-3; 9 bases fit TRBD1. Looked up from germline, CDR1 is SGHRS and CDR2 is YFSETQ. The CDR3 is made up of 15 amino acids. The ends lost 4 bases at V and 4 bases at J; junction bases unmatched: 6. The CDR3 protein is CASSPGQGSGNTIYF. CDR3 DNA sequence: TGCGCCAGCAGCCCGGGACAGGGCTCGGGAAACACCATATATTTT. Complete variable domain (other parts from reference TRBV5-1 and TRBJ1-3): KAGVTQTPRYLIKTRGQQVTLSCSPISGHRSVSWYQQTPGQGLQFLFEYFSETQRNKGNFPGRFSGRQFSNSRSEMNVSTLELGDSALYLCASSPGQGSGNTIYFGEGSWLTVV.

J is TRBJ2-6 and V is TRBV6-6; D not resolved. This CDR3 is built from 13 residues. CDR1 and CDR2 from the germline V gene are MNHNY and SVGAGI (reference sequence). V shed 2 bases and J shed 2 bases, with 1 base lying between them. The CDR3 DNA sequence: TGTGCCAGCAGTTACGCTGGGGCCAACGTCCTGACTTTC. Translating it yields CASSYAGANVLTF.

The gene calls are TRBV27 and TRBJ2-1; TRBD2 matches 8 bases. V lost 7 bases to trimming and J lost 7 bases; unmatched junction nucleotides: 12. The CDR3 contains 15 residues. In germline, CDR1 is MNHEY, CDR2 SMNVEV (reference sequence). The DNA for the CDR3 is TGTGCCAGCAACTTCCTCGGGAGGGCGGGGAATGAGCAGTTCTTC. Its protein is CASNFLGRAGNEQFF.

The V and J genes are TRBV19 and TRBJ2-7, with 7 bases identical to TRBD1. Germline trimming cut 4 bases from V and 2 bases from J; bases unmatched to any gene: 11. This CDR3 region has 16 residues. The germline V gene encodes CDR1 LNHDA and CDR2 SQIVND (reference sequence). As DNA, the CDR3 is TGTGCCAGTAGTAGGCCAGGGGGATCCAAACCCTACGAGCAGTACTTC. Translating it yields CASSRPGGSKPYEQYF. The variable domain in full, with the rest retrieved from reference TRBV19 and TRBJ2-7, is DGGITQSPKYLFRKEGQNVTLSCEQNLNHDAMYWYRQDPGQGLRLIYYSQIVNDFQKGDIAEGYSVSREKKESFPLTVTSAQKNPTAFYLCASSRPGGSKPYEQYFGPGTRLTVT.

The CDR3 reads CAIGRGAPSGYTF. CDR3 in DNA: TGTGCCATCGGAAGGGGTGCTCCTAGTGGCTACACCTTC. This rearrangement joins TRBV28 to TRBJ1-2, with D maybe TRBD1 (5 bases). The CDR3 runs 13 residues. The germline V gene has CDR1 MDHEN and CDR2 SYDVKM. V was cut by 10 bases and J by 7 bases, with 19 bases left in between.

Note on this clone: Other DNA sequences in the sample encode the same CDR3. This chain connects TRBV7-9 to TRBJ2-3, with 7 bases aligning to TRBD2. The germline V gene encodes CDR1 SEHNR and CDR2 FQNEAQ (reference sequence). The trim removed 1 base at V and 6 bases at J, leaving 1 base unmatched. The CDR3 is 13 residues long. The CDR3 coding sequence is TGTGCCAGCAGCTTAGTCGGGGGGGATACGCAGTATTTT. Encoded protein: CASSLVGGDTQYF.

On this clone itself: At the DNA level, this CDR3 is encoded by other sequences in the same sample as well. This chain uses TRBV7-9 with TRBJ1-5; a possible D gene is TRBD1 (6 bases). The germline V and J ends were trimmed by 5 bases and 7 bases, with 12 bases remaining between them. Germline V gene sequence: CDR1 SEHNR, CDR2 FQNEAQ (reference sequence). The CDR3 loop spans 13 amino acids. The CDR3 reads CASSQGGGQPQHF. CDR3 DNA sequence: TGTGCCAGCAGCCAAGGGGGGGGGCAGCCCCAGCATTTT.

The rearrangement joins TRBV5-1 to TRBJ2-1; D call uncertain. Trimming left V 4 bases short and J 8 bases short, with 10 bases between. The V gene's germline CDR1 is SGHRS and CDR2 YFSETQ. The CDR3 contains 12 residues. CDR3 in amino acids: CASSPVLHEQFF. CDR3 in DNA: TGCGCCAGCAGCCCCGTCCTACATGAGCAGTTCTTC.

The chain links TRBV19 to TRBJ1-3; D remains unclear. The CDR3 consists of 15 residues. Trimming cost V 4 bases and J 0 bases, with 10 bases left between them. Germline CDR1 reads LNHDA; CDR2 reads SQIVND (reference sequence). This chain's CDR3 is CASSNWGVSGNTIYF. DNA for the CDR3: TGTGCCAGTAGTAATTGGGGAGTCTCTGGAAACACCATATATTTT.

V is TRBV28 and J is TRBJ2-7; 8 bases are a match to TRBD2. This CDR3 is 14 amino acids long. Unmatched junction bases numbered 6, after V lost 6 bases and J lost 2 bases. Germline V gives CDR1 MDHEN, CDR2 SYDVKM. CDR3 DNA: TGTGCCAGCAGCCTCCTGACTAGCGCCTACGAGCAGTACTTC. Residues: CASSLLTSAYEQYF.

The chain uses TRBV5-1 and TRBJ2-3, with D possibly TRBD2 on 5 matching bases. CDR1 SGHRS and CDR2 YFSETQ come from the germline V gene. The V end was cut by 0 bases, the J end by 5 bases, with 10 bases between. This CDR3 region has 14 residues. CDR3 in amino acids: CASSLVALRDTQYF. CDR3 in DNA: TGCGCCAGCAGCTTGGTAGCGTTGAGAGATACGCAGTATTTT.

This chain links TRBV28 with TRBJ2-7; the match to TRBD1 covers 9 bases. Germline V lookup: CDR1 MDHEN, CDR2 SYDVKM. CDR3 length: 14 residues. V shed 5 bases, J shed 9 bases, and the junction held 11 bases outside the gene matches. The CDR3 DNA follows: TGTGCCAGCAGTCCGGGGACAGGGAATAGGGCGCAGTACTTC. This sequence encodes CASSPGTGNRAQYF.

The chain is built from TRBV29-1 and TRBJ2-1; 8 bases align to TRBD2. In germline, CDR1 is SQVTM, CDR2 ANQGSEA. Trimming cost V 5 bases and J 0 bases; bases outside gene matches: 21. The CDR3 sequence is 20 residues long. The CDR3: CSVTLQVGTSRRGSYNEQFF. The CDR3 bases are TGCAGCGTTACCCTCCAAGTAGGGACTAGTAGGAGGGGCTCCTACAATGAGCAGTTCTTC.

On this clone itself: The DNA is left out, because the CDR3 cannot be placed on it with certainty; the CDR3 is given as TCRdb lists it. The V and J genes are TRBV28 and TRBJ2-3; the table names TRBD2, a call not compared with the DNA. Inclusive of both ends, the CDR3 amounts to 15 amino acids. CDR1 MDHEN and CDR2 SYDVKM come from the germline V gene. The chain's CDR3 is CASSSSGVYTDTQYF.

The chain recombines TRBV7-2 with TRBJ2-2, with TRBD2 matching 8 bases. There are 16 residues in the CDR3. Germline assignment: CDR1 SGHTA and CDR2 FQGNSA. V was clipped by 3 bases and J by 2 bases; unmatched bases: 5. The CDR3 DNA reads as TGTGCCAGCAGCTTCGGACTAGCCCAAAACACCGGGGAGCTGTTTTTT. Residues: CASSFGLAQNTGELFF.

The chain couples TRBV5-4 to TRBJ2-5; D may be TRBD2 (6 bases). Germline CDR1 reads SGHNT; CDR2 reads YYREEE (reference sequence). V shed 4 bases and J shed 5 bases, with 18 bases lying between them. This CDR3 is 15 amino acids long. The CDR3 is CASSLRASVTETQYF. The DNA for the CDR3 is TGTGCCAGCAGCCTCCGGGCTAGCGTTACGGAGACCCAGTACTTC.

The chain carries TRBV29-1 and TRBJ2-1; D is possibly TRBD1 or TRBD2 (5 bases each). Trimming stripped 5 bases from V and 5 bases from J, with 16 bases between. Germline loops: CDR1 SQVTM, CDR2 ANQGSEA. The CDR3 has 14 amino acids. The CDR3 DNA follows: TGCAGCGTTACCCCAGCGGTGGGGGACAATGAGCAGTTCTTC. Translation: CSVTPAVGDNEQFF.

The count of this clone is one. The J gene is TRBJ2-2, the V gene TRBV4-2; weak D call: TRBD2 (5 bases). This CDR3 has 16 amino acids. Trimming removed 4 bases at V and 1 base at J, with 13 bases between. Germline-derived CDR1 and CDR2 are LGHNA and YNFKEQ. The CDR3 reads CASSPRVVKNTGELFF. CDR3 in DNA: TGTGCCAGCAGCCCGCGGGTCGTCAAGAACACCGGGGAGCTGTTTTTT.

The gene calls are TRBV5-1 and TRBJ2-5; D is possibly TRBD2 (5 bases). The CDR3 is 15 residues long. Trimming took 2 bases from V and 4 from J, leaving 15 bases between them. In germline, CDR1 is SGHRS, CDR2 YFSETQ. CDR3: CASSFNQRHGETQYF. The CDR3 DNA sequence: TGCGCCAGCAGCTTTAACCAGCGGCACGGAGAGACCCAGTACTTC.

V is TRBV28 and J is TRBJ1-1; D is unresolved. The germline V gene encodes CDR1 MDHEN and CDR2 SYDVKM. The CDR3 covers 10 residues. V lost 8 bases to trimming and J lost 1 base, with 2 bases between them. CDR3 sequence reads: CASGNTEAFF. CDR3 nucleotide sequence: TGTGCCAGCGGGAACACTGAAGCTTTCTTT.

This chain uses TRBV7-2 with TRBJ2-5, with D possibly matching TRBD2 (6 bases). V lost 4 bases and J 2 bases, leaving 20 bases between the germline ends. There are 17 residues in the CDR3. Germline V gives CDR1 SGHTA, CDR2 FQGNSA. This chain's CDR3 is CASSSGAGGRIQETQYF. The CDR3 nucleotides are TGTGCCAGCAGCTCTGGAGCGGGCGGGCGGATTCAAGAGACCCAGTACTTC.

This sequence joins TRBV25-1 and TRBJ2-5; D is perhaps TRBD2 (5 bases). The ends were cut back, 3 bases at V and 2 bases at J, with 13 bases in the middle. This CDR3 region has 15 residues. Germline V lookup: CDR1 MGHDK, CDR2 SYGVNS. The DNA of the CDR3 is TGTGCCAGCAGTGACTTAGGACTCCAACAAGAGACCCAGTACTTC. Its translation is CASSDLGLQQETQYF.